The clone carrying this T cell receptor beta chain was detected a few times. The sample belongs to a study of cytomegalovirus exposure and HLA in healthy donors. The PCR employed 60 Vbeta primers together with 13 Jbeta primers. The data were produced by immunoSEQ multiplex PCR, yet TCRdb's version contains in-frame clones alone and is incomplete. The sample comprises approximately 200,000 clones, almost 85% of which are singletons, and 0.2% to 0.3% rests with the top ten. The TCR sequence derives from a boy between 10 and 17 years old in good health and CMV-seronegative. Sample: PBMCs.

CDR3 bases: TGTGCCTCCACCCGGGGTAGCCAAGAGACCCAGTACTTC. This codes for CASTRGSQETQYF. The chain combines TRBV30 with TRBJ2-5, with D possibly TRBD2 on 5 matching bases. This CDR3 contains 13 residues. CDR1 GTSNPN and CDR2 SVGIG come from the germline V gene (reference sequence). Trimming stripped 7 bases from V and 1 base from J, with 13 bases between.